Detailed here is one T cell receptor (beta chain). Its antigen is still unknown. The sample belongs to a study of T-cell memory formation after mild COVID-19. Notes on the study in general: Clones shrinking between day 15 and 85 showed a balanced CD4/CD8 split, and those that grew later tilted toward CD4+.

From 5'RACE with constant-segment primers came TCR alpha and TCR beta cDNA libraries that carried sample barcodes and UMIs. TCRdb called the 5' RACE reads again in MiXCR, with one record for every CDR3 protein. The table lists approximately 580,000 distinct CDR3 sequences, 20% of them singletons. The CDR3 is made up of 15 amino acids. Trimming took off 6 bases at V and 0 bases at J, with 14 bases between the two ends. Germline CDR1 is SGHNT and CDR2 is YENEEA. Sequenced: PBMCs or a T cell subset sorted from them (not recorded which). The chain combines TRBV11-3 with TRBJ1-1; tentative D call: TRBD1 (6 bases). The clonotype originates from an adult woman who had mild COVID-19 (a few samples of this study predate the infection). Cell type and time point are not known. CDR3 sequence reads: CASRSGGNLNTEAFF. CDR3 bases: TGTGCCAGCAGGTCCGGGGGCAATTTGAACACTGAAGCTTTCTTT.